This T cell receptor beta chain is drawn from a study of shared clonotypes between healthy human individuals. The CDR3 is 13 residues long. Germline values: CDR1 LNHDA, CDR2 SQIVND (reference sequence). V shed 2 bases and J 7 bases; nucleotides not matched to a gene: 4. Study-level findings and limits: Generation of non-shared clonotypes was less probable than generation of clonotypes shared by all four donors. In general, naive subsets displayed greater estimated richness than memory subsets did.

Produced via immunoSEQ multiplex PCR; TCRdb's table is partial and in-frame only. This table holds approximately 100,000 clones, approximately 61% found once. Concerning this clone: Its antigen is currently unknown.

Sequenced input: memory CD8+ T cells sorted from blood. Subset denoted: CD45RO+ cells pooled with CCR7-negative TemRA cells. The origin of this receptor is a man in his thirties or forties in good health. The chain recombines TRBV19 with TRBJ2-7; TRBD1 aligns across 8 bases. CDR3 DNA: TGTGCCAGTAGTATAAGGACAGGGACTGAGCAGTACTTC. The encoded protein is CASSIRTGTEQYF. Together with reference TRBV19 and TRBJ2-7, the CDR3 gives the full variable domain: DGGITQSPKYLFRKEGQNVTLSCEQNLNHDAMYWYRQDPGQGLRLIYYSQIVNDFQKGDIAEGYSVSREKKESFPLTVTSAQKNPTAFYLCASSIRTGTEQYFGPGTRLTVT.